These 29 T cell receptor beta chains share one sample of origin, sequenced in a study of T cells in Graves' hyperthyroidism and ophthalmopathy. Amplification of TCR beta CDR3 regions used RNA as the template. TCR CDR3 underwent first-round RT-PCR with the HTBI primer set. One entry per CDR3 protein results from TCRdb running MiXCR on the multiplex PCR reads. The table lists hundreds of thousands of distinct CDR3 sequences, about 14% of them singletons. Sequencing was done on a sample of blood. The receptors derive from a woman between 45 and 60 years old with Graves' ophthalmopathy.

There are a few counts of this clonotype. The chain couples TRBV9 to TRBJ2-1; the D is unclear. CDR3 size: 13 residues. V was pared by 4 bases and J by 9 bases, with 14 bases between. Germline CDR1 SGDLS, CDR2 YYNGEE. In nucleotides, the CDR3 is TGTGCCAGCAGCCTTTCTAACGTGGGTGAGCAGTTCTTC. Amino acid sequence: CASSLSNVGEQFF.

This clonotype was counted many times. The chain has TRBV3-1 and TRBJ2-7; D is ambiguous. V was shortened by 2 bases and J by 12 bases, with 23 bases between the two germline ends. This CDR3 is 15 amino acids long. CDR1 LGHDT and CDR2 YNNKEL come from the germline V gene (reference sequence). CDR3: CASSQSRRTTGKRYF. The CDR3, as DNA: TGTGCCAGCAGCCAATCAAGAAGGACGACCGGTAAGCGGTACTTC.

The chain employs TRBV6-1 and TRBJ2-2; D ambiguous. Germline-derived CDR1 and CDR2 are MNHNS and SASEGT. V was pared by 9 bases and J by 5 bases, with 13 bases between. CDR3 size: 13 residues. CDR3 region: CASELAPTGELFF. Written as DNA, the CDR3 is TGTGCCAGTGAACTTGCCCCTACCGGGGAGCTGTTTTTT.

The table lists this clonotype with many counts. The chain has TRBV12-3 or TRBV12-4 and TRBJ2-5, with D unclear. V dropped 3 bases and J dropped 5 bases, with 10 bases sitting between them. The CDR3 runs to 13 residues. As DNA, the CDR3 is TGTGCCAGCAGTTTTGGGGAATTTGAGACCCAGTACTTC. Translating gives CASSFGEFETQYF.

Notes on this clonotype: A much larger clone differs by one base, so this may be a read error. The rearrangement uses TRBV9 and TRBJ2-7; 7 nucleotides agree with TRBD2. Germline CDR1 is SGDLS and CDR2 is YYNGEE. This CDR3 is 15 amino acids long. V lost 1 base, J lost 2 bases, and 6 bases stayed unmatched. The CDR3 nucleotides read TGTGCCAGCAGCGTAAGCAGCGGGGCCACCTACGAGCAGTACTTC. Protein sequence: CASSVSSGATYEQYF.

This clonotype was recorded a few times. This rearrangement joins TRBV20-1 to TRBJ1-1; 9 bases fit TRBD1. This CDR3 spans 12 amino acids. The V segment lost 5 bases and the J segment 8 bases; nucleotides outside the gene matches: 6. Looked up from germline, CDR1 is DFQATT and CDR2 is SNEGSKA (reference sequence). CDR3 in DNA: TGCAGTGCTGTGCCCGGGACAGGGGAAGCTTTCTTT. Translation gives CSAVPGTGEAFF.

This clonotype was seen many times. The rearrangement links TRBV5-1 to TRBJ2-1, with 7 bases fitting TRBD2. The CDR3 is 16 residues long. The germline V gene has CDR1 SGHRS and CDR2 YFSETQ. Trimming removed 0 bases from V and 2 bases from J; junction bases left unmatched: 5. CDR3 loop: CASSLEAGEPYNEQFF. Here the CDR3 DNA reads TGCGCCAGCAGCTTGGAGGCGGGAGAACCCTACAATGAGCAGTTCTTC.

The V and J genes are TRBV9 and TRBJ1-2; TRBD1 aligns across 7 bases. Germline trimming cut 3 bases from V and 5 bases from J; bases unmatched to any gene: 10. This CDR3 comprises 15 residues. Per germline, CDR1 SGDLS and CDR2 YYNGEE. The chain's CDR3 is CASSASAGTAYGYTF. DNA for the CDR3: TGTGCCAGCAGCGCCTCAGCCGGGACAGCTTATGGCTACACCTTC.

The chain recombines TRBV27 with TRBJ2-7; TRBD1 or TRBD2 may be the D gene (5 bases each). The length of the CDR3 is 16 residues. V shed 4 bases and J shed 7 bases, with 23 bases lying between them. Germline CDR1 reads MNHEY; CDR2 reads SMNVEV (reference sequence). The CDR3 protein is CASSSLLVSGSWEQYF. CDR3 coding DNA: TGTGCCAGCAGTTCCTTACTAGTGTCAGGGAGTTGGGAGCAGTACTTC.

This clonotype was found many times. The chain uses TRBV11-2 and TRBJ2-6, with TRBD1 as a possible D gene (5 bases). This CDR3 comprises 13 residues. Germline lookup yields CDR1 SGHAT and CDR2 FQNNGV. The V and J ends lost 11 bases and 0 bases respectively, with 8 bases between them. CDR3 sequence (DNA): TGTGCCGTCAGGGACTCTGGGGCCAACGTCCTGACTTTC. Translated, it gives CAVRDSGANVLTF.

This clonotype was counted only a few times. V is TRBV12-3 or TRBV12-4 and J is TRBJ2-6; D perhaps matches TRBD2 (5 bases). This CDR3 comprises 16 residues. V was clipped by 2 bases and J by 7 bases, with 15 bases between them. The CDR3, as DNA: TGTGCCAGCAGTTTATTTCGGGGAACTCTAGCCAACGTCCTGACTTTC. It codes for CASSLFRGTLANVLTF.

Ten or more counts support this clonotype. V is TRBV7-6 and J is TRBJ2-1; the match to TRBD1 covers 8 bases. V shed 5 bases, J shed 1 base, and the junction held 10 bases outside the gene matches. Germline CDR1 is SGHVS and CDR2 is FNYEAQ. The CDR3 sequence is 17 residues long. The CDR3 sequence: CASSHPRQGASYNEQFF. The DNA of the CDR3 is TGTGCCAGCAGCCATCCTCGGCAGGGGGCATCCTACAATGAGCAGTTCTTC.

This clonotype has just a few counts. The CDR3: CASLLTSGNYEQYF. The CDR3 nucleotides are TGTGCCTCCTTGCTCACTAGCGGGAACTACGAGCAGTACTTC. The genes are TRBV30 and TRBJ2-7; 10 nucleotides match TRBD2. The CDR3 runs 14 residues. The ends lost 7 bases at V and 3 bases at J; junction bases unmatched: 9. Germline V lookup: CDR1 GTSNPN, CDR2 SVGIG (reference sequence).

This clonotype was found many times. The chain carries TRBV9 and TRBJ2-1; TRBD2 aligns across 13 bases. CDR3 size: 15 residues. Looked up from germline, CDR1 is SGDLS and CDR2 is YYNGEE. J gave up 6 bases and V 3 bases, and 3 bases lay outside the gene matches. DNA of the CDR3: TGTGCCAGCAGCGGGACTAGCGGGAGTGGCAATGAGCAGTTCTTC. It yields the protein CASSGTSGSGNEQFF.

This clonotype was seen many times. In DNA, the CDR3 is TGTGCCAGCAGCTCCCCACCGGGACAGGGGTCCGGCTACACCTTC. Translated: CASSSPPGQGSGYTF. The chain uses TRBV7-9 and TRBJ1-2; 10 bases are a match to TRBD1. This CDR3 comprises 15 residues. Per the germline V gene, CDR1 is SEHNR and CDR2 is FQNEAQ (reference sequence). V lost 4 bases and J lost 8; bases outside the gene matches: 10.

Ten or more counts support this clonotype. The chain uses TRBV20-1 and TRBJ2-7; possibly TRBD1 for D (6 bases). CDR3 length: 11 amino acids. Germline V gene lookup returns CDR1 DFQATT and CDR2 SNEGSKA (reference sequence). Deletions cut 6 bases from V and 3 bases from J, with 9 bases between. The CDR3 DNA reads as TGCAGTGCAAAACAGGGCTACGAGCAGTACTTC. Its protein is CSAKQGYEQYF.

This clonotype was seen a handful of times. In DNA form, the CDR3 reads TGTGCCAGCAGCCGCCTAGCGGTGAGCTCCTACGAGCAGTACTTC. Protein: CASSRLAVSSYEQYF. This sequence joins TRBV27 and TRBJ2-7; TRBD2 matches at 7 bases. CDR3 length: 15 amino acids. Germline CDR1 is MNHEY and CDR2 is SMNVEV (reference sequence). Trimming cost V 6 bases and J 0 bases; bases outside gene matches: 8.

In its sample, this clonotype was seen many times. The chain recombines TRBV5-5 with TRBJ2-3; a possible D gene is TRBD2 (6 bases). The germline CDR1 and CDR2 sequences are SGHKS and YYEKEE (reference sequence). The ends were cut back, 4 bases at V and 0 bases at J, with 12 bases in the middle. This CDR3 is 15 amino acids long. This CDR3 is CASSKLASSTDTQYF. DNA of the CDR3: TGTGCCAGCAGCAAGCTAGCGTCTAGCACAGATACGCAGTATTTT.

The rearrangement joins TRBV6-2 or TRBV6-3 to TRBJ1-2; no reliable D call. The CDR3 extends over 14 amino acids. Germline loops: CDR1 MNHEY, CDR2 SVGEGT. V was cut by 3 bases and J by 1 base, with 9 bases left in between. CDR3 sequence: CASSYTDINYGYTF. The CDR3 nucleotides read TGTGCCAGCAGTTATACCGATATTAACTATGGCTACACCTTC.

This clonotype was observed a few times. The chain is built from TRBV20-1 and TRBJ2-2, with a possible D match to TRBD2 (5 bases). The CDR3 length is 14 residues. The germline V gene has CDR1 DFQATT and CDR2 SNEGSKA (reference sequence). The CDR3 protein is CSTPGYTNTGELFF. The CDR3 nucleotides read TGCAGCACACCGGGGTATACGAACACCGGGGAGCTGTTTTTT.

The table lists this clonotype with many counts. The chain uses TRBV2 and TRBJ2-3, with 8 bases aligning to TRBD2. With 6 bases clipped from V and 7 bases from J, the junction kept 24 bases outside the gene matches. CDR1 is SNHLY, CDR2 FYNNEI, per germline. The CDR3 has 19 amino acids. This CDR3 reads CASRWGRLAGTPGLYTQYF. For the CDR3, the DNA is TGTGCCAGCAGATGGGGCCGCTTAGCGGGAACGCCGGGTTTGTATACGCAGTATTTT.

V is TRBV4-3 and J is TRBJ1-2, with TRBD1 matching over 9 bases. The ends lost 1 base at V and 3 bases at J; junction bases unmatched: 6. CDR1 is LGHNA, CDR2 YSLEER, per germline. There are 16 residues in the CDR3. CDR3 in DNA: TGCGCCAGCAGCCAAGCTACAGGGGGCGCTGACTATGGCTACACCTTC. It yields the protein CASSQATGGADYGYTF.

The table lists this clonotype with many counts. V usage is TRBV20-1 and J usage is TRBJ1-1, with D unclear. Trimming left V 0 bases short and J 3 bases short, with 11 bases between. The CDR3 length is 14 residues. The V gene's germline CDR1 is DFQATT and CDR2 SNEGSKA (reference sequence). CDR3 in amino acids: CSARDLSWDTEAFF. CDR3 sequence (DNA): TGCAGTGCTAGAGATCTCAGTTGGGACACTGAAGCTTTCTTT.

This clonotype appeared many times. The chain couples TRBV11-2 to TRBJ2-7; the match to TRBD2 covers 7 bases. Trimming cost V 0 bases and J 6 bases; bases outside gene matches: 8. The CDR3 has 15 residues. CDR1 and CDR2 (germline): SGHAT, FQNNGV. The CDR3 DNA is TGTGCCAGCAGCTTAGAACTAGCGCCGCCGCGCGAGCAGTACTTC. It codes for CASSLELAPPREQYF.

The V and J genes are TRBV2 and TRBJ1-2; 11 bases match TRBD1. Germline V gene data show CDR1 as SNHLY and CDR2 as FYNNEI. The CDR3 has 15 amino acids. V was clipped by 1 base and J by 4 bases; unmatched bases: 2. CDR3 residues: CASSEGTGGSYGYTF. Here the CDR3 DNA reads TGTGCCAGCAGTGAAGGGACAGGGGGCAGCTATGGCTACACCTTC.

This clonotype was counted only a few times. The chain joins TRBV4-1 to TRBJ1-2; D gene uncertain. Deletions cut 3 bases from V and 4 bases from J, with 15 bases between. This CDR3 comprises 15 residues. Germline lookup yields CDR1 MGHRA and CDR2 YSYEKL. CDR3: CASSQQTGPVYGYTF. CDR3 DNA sequence: TGCGCCAGCAGCCAGCAGACGGGCCCAGTCTATGGCTACACCTTC.

This clonotype appeared a few times. The genes are TRBV24-1 and TRBJ2-1; D gene unclear. Germline assignment: CDR1 KGHDR and CDR2 SFDVKD. Trimming removed 5 bases at V and 4 bases at J, with 8 bases between. CDR3 length: 13 residues. This CDR3 reads CATSVNQYNEQFF. DNA for the CDR3: TGTGCCACCAGTGTTAACCAATACAATGAGCAGTTCTTC.

The chain is built from TRBV5-1 and TRBJ1-1; D not certain. CDR1 is SGHRS, CDR2 YFSETQ, per germline. CDR3 length: 15 amino acids. V was shortened by 0 bases and J by 1 base, with 10 bases between the two germline ends. As DNA, the CDR3 is TGCGCCAGCAGCTTGGCCATGGTAGGGAACACTGAAGCTTTCTTT. Its translation: CASSLAMVGNTEAFF.

This clonotype was seen ten or more times. The chain uses TRBV27 and TRBJ1-1, with TRBD1 as a possible D gene (6 bases). Germline V lookup: CDR1 MNHEY, CDR2 SMNVEV (reference sequence). Trimming stripped 7 bases from V and 1 base from J, with 19 bases between. The CDR3 spans 16 residues. Here the CDR3 reads CASTTLNRDQNTEAFF. Written as DNA, the CDR3 is TGTGCCAGCACCACTCTAAACAGGGATCAGAACACTGAAGCTTTCTTT.